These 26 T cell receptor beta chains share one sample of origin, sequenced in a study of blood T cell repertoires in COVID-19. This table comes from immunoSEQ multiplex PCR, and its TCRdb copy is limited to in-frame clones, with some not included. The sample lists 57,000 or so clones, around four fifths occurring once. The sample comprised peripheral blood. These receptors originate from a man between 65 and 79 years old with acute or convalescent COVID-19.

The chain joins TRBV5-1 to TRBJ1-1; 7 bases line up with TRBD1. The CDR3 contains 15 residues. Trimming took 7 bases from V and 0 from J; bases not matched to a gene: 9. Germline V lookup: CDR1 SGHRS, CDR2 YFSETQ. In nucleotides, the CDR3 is TGCGCCAGCGGCCCGACAGGGACGCTGAACACTGAAGCTTTCTTT. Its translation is CASGPTGTLNTEAFF. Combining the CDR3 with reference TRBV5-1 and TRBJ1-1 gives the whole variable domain KAGVTQTPRYLIKTRGQQVTLSCSPISGHRSVSWYQQTPGQGLQFLFEYFSETQRNKGNFPGRFSGRQFSNSRSEMNVSTLELGDSALYLCASGPTGTLNTEAFFGQGTRLTVV.

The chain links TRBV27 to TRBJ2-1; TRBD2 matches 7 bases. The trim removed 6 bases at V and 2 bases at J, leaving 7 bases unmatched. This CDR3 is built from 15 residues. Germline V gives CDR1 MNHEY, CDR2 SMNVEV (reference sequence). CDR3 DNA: TGTGCCAGCAGGACTTGGGGGGGGACCTACAATGAGCAGTTCTTC. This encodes CASRTWGGTYNEQFF.

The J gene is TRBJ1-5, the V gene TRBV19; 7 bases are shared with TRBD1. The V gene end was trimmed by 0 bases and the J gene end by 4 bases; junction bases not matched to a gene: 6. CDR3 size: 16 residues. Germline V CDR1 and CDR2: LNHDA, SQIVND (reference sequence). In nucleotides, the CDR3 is TGTGCCAGTAGTATAGACAACAGGGGCTGGAATCAGCCCCAGCATTTT. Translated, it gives CASSIDNRGWNQPQHF.

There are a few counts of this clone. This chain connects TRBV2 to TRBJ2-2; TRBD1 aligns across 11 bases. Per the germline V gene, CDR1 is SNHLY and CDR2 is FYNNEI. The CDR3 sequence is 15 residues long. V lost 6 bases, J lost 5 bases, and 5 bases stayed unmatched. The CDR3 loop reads CASRLGQGVTGELFF. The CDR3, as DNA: TGTGCCAGCAGGTTGGGACAGGGGGTTACCGGGGAGCTGTTTTTT.

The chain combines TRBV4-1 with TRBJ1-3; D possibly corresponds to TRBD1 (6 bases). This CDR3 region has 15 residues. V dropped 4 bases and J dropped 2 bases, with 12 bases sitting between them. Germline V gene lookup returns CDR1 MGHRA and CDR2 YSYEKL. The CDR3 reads CASSLLRQAGNTIYF. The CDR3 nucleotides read TGCGCCAGCAGCCTGCTAAGACAGGCTGGAAACACCATATATTTT.

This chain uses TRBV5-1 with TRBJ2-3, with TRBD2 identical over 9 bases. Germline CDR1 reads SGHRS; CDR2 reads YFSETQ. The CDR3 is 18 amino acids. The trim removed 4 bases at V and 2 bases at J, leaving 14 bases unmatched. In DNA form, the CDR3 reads TGCGCCAGCAGCCCGGGGGAGACTAGCGGAACGTACACAGATACGCAGTATTTT. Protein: CASSPGETSGTYTDTQYF. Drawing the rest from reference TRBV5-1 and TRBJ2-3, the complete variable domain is KAGVTQTPRYLIKTRGQQVTLSCSPISGHRSVSWYQQTPGQGLQFLFEYFSETQRNKGNFPGRFSGRQFSNSRSEMNVSTLELGDSALYLCASSPGETSGTYTDTQYFGPGTRLTVL.

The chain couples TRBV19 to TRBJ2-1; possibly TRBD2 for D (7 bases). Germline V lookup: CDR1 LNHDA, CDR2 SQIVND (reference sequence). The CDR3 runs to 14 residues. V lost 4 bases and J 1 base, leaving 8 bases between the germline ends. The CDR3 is CASSKGGSYNEQFF. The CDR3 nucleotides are TGTGCCAGTAGTAAGGGGGGGTCCTACAATGAGCAGTTCTTC.

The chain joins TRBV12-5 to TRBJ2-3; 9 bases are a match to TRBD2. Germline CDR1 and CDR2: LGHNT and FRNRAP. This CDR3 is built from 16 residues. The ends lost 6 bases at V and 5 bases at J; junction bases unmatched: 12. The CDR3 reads CASGFGSGGWLDTQYF. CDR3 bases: TGTGCTAGTGGGTTCGGGAGCGGGGGGTGGTTAGATACGCAGTATTTT.

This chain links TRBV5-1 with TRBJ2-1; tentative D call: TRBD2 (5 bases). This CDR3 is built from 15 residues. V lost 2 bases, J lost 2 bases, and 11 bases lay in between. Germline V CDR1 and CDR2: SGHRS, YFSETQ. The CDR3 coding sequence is TGCGCCAGCAGCTTCAAGGGAGCGGCCTACAATGAGCAGTTCTTC. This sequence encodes CASSFKGAAYNEQFF.

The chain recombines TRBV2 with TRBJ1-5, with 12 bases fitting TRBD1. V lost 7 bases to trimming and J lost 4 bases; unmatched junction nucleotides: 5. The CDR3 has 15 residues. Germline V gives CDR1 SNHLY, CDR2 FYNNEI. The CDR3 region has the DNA TGTGCCAGCACCGGGACAGGGGGCTTAAATCAGCCCCAGCATTTT. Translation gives CASTGTGGLNQPQHF.

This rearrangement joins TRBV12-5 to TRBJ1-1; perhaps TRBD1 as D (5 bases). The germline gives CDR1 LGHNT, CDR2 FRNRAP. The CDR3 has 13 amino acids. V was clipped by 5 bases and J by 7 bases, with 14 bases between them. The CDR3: CASGPAGKVEAFF. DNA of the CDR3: TGTGCTAGTGGTCCGGCAGGGAAGGTTGAAGCTTTCTTT.

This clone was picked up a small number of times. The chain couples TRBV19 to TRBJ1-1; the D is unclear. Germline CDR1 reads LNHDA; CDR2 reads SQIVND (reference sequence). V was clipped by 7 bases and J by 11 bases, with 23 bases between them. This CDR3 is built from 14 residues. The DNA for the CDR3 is TGTGCCAGTACTCACCGGGGAGGGTTGACGGGGGCTTTCTTT. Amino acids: CASTHRGGLTGAFF. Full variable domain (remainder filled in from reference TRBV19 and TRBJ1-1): DGGITQSPKYLFRKEGQNVTLSCEQNLNHDAMYWYRQDPGQGLRLIYYSQIVNDFQKGDIAEGYSVSREKKESFPLTVTSAQKNPTAFYLCASTHRGGLTGAFFGQGTRLTVV.

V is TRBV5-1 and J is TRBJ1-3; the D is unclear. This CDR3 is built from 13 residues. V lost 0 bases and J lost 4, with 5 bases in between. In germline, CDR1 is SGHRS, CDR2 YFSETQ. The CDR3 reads CASSLGAGNTIYF. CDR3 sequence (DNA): TGCGCCAGCAGCTTGGGAGCCGGAAACACCATATATTTT.

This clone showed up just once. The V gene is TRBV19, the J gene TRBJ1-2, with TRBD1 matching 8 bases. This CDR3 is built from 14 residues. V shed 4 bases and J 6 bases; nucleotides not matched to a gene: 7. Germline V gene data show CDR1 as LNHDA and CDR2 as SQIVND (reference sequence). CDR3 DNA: TGTGCCAGTAGTAGCCTTCAGGGGGCCGATGGCTACACCTTC. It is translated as CASSSLQGADGYTF.

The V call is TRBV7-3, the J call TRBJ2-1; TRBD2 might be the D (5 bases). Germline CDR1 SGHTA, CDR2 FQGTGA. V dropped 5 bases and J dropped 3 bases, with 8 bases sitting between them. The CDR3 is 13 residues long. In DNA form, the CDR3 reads TGTGCCAGCAGCCCGGAGGACTACAATGAGCAGTTCTTC. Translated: CASSPEDYNEQFF.

The CDR3 DNA follows: TGTGCCAGCAGCTTCACGGGAGGGGAGACCCAGTACTTC. This translates into CASSFTGGETQYF. The chain employs TRBV7-9 and TRBJ2-5; TRBD2 agrees at 8 bases. CDR3 length equals 13 residues. Germline V CDR1 and CDR2: SEHNR, FQNEAQ (reference sequence). Trimming cost V 3 bases and J 5 bases; bases outside gene matches: 2.

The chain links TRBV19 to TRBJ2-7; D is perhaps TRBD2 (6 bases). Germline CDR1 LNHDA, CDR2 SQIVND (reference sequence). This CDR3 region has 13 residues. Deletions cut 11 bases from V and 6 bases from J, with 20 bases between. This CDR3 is CAAGSLGAGEQYF. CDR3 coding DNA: TGTGCCGCCGGTAGCTTGGGAGCGGGCGAGCAGTACTTC. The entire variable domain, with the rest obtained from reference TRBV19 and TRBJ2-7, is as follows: DGGITQSPKYLFRKEGQNVTLSCEQNLNHDAMYWYRQDPGQGLRLIYYSQIVNDFQKGDIAEGYSVSREKKESFPLTVTSAQKNPTAFYLCAAGSLGAGEQYFGPGTRLTVT.

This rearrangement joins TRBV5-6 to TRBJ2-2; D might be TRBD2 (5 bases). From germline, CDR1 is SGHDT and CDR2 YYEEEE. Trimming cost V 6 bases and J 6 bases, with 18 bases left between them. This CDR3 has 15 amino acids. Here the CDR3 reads CASTLGMDLAGELFF. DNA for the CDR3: TGTGCCAGCACCCTCGGGATGGATTTGGCCGGGGAGCTGTTTTTT. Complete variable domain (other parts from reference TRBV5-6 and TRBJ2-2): DAGVTQSPTHLIKTRGQQVTLRCSPKSGHDTVSWYQQALGQGPQFIFQYYEEEERQRGNFPDRFSGHQFPNYSSELNVNALLLGDSALYLCASTLGMDLAGELFFGEGSRLTVL.

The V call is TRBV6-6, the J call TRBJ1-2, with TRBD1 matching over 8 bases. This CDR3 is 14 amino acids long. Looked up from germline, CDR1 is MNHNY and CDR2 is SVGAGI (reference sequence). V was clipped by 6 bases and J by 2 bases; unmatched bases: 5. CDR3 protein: CASRKTGGNYGYTF. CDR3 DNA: TGTGCCAGCAGGAAAACAGGGGGGAACTATGGCTACACCTTC.

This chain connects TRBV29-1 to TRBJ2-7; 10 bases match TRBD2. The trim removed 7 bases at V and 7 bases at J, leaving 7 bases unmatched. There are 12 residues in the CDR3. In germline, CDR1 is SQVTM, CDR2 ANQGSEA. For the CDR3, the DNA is TGCAGCGGCACTAGCGGGGCGGGGGAGCAGTACTTC. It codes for CSGTSGAGEQYF.

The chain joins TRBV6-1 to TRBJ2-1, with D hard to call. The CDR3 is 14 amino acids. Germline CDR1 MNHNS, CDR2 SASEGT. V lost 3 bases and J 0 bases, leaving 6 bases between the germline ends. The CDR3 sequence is CASSDRPSYNEQFF. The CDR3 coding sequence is TGTGCCAGCAGTGACAGGCCCTCCTACAATGAGCAGTTCTTC.

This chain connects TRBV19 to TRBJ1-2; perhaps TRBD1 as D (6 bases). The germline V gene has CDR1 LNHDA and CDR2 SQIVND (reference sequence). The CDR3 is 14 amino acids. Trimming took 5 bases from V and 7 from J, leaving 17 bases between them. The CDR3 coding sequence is TGTGCCAGTAGTCCCAGGGGCCCCTGGGGTGGCTACACCTTC. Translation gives CASSPRGPWGGYTF.

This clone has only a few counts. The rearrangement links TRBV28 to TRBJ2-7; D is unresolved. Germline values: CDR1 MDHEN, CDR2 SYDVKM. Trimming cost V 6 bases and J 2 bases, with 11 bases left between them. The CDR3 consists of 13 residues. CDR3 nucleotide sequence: TGTGCCAGCAGGCCTACCAATACCTACGAGCAGTACTTC. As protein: CASRPTNTYEQYF. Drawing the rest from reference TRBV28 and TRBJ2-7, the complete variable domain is DVKVTQSSRYLVKRTGEKVFLECVQDMDHENMFWYRQDPGLGLRLIYFSYDVKMKEKGDIPEGYSVSREKKERFSLILESASTNQTSMYLCASRPTNTYEQYFGPGTRLTVT.

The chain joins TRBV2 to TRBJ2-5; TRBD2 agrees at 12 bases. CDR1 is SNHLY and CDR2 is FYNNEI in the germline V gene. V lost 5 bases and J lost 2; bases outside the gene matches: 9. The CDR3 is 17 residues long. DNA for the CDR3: TGTGCCAGCAGTTCCCATGGACTAGCGGGGTTTCAAGAGACCCAGTACTTC. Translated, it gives CASSSHGLAGFQETQYF.

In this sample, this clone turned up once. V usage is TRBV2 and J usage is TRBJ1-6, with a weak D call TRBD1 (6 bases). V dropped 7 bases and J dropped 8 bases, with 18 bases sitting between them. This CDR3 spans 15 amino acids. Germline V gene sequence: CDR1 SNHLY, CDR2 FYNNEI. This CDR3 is CASTRGSRGYSPLHF. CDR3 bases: TGTGCCAGCACACGGGGCTCCAGGGGTTATTCACCCCTCCACTTT.

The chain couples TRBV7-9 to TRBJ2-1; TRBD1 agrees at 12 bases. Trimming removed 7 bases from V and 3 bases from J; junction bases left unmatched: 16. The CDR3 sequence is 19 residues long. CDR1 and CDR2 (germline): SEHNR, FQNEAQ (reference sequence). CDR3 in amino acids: CASNPPGQGASIYYNEQFF. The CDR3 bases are TGTGCCAGCAACCCACCGGGACAGGGGGCCTCGATTTACTACAATGAGCAGTTCTTC.